The TCR beta chain described here comes from a study of tumor and adjacent non-tumor tissue in lung cancer. The template was RNA from unsorted bulk tissue. Findings and limits, study-wide: Shorter survival was associated with higher TCR diversity in tumors. In normal lung, the top 100 clones were significantly more dominant than in tumor.

TCRbeta libraries were built with three rounds of nested PCR, modified from ARM-PCR. TCRdb used MiXCR to reprocess the multiplex PCR reads, holding one entry per CDR3 protein. The sample consists of some 71,000 distinct CDR3 sequences, over 60% of them appearing once. From germline, CDR1 is SGHTS and CDR2 YDEGEE. Trimming pared 1 base from V and 2 bases from J, leaving 13 bases between. The CDR3 runs 16 residues. A word on this clonotype: Its antigen is not known. A much larger clone lies one base from this, so it may be a read error.

The source material was lung tumor tissue. This sequence originates from a middle-aged woman with non-small cell lung cancer. The chain has TRBV5-8 and TRBJ1-5; D is undetermined. The CDR3 protein is CASSLFRGVGNQPQHF. The DNA for the CDR3 is TGTGCCAGCAGCTTGTTCCGGGGTGTAGGCAATCAGCCCCAGCATTTT.